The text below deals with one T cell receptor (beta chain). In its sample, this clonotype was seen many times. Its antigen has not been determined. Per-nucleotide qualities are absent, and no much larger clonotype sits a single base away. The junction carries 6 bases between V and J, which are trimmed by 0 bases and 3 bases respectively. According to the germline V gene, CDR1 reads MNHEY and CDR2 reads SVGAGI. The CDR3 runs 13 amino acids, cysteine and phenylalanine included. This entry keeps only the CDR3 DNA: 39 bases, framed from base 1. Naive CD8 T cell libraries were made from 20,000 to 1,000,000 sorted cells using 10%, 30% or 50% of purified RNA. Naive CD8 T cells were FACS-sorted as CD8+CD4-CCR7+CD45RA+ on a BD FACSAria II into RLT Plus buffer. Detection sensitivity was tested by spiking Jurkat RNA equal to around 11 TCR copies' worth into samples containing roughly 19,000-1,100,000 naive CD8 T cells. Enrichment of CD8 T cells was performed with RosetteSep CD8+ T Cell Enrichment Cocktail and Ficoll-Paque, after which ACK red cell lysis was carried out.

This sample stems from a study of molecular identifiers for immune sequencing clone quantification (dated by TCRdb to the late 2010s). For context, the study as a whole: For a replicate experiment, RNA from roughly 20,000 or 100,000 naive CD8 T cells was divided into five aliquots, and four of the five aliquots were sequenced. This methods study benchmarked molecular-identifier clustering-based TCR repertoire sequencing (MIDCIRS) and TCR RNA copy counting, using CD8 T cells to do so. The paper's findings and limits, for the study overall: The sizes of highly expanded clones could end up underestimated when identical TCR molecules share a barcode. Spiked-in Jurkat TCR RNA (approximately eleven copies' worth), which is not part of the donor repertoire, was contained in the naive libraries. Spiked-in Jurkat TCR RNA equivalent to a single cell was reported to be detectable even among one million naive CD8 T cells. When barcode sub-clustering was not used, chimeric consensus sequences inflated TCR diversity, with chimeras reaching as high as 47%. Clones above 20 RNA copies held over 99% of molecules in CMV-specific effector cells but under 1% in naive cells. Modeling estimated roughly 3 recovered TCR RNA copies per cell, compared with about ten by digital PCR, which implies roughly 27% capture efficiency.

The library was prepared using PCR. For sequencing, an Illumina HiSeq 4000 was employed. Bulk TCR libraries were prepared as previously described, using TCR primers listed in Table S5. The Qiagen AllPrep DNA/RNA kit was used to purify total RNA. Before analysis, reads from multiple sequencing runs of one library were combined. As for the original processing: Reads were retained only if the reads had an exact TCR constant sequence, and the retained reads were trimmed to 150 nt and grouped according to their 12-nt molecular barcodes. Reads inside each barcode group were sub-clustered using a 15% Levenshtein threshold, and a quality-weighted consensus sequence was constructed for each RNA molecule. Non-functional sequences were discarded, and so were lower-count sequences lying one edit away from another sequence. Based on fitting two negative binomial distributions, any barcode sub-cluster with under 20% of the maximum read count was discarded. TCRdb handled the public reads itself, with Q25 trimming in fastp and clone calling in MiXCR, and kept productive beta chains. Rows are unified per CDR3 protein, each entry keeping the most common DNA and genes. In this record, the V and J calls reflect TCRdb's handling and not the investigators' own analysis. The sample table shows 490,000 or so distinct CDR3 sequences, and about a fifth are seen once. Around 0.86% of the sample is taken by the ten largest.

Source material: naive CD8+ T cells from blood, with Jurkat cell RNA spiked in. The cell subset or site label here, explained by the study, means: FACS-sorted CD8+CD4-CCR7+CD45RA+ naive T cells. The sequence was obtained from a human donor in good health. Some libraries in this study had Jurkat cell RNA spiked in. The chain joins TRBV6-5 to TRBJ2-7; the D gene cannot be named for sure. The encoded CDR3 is CASSYSQNYEQYF. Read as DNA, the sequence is TGTGCCAGCAGTTACTCGCAGAACTACGAGCAGTACTTC.